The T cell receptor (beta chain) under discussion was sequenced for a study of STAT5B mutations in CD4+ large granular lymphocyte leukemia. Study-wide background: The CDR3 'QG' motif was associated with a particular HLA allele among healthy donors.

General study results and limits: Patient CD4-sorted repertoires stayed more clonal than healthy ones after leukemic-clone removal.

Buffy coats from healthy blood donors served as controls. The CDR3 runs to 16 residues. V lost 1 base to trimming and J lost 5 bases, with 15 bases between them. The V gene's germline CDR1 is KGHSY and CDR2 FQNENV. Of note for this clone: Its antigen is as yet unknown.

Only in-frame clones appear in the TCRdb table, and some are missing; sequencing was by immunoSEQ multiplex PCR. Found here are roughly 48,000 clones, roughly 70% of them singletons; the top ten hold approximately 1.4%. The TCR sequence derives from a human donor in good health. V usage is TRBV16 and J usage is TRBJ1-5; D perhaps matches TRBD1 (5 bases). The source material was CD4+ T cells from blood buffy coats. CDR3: CASSQFSRAWDQPQHF. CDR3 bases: TGTGCCAGCAGCCAATTTAGCAGGGCCTGGGATCAGCCCCAGCATTTT.